This T cell receptor (beta chain) appears in the sequencing data of a study of T cells in localized non-small cell lung cancer. A note on this clone: The antigen is undetermined.

CDR1 and CDR2 (germline): SNHLY, FYNNEI. Between the trimmed V and J ends, which lost 4 bases and 9 bases, there was a span of 12 bases. The CDR3 has 12 amino acids. The data were produced by immunoSEQ multiplex PCR, yet TCRdb's version contains in-frame clones alone and is incomplete. Among around 35,000 clones, 85% to 95% were seen once, and the ten largest hold 7.9%. Findings of the study overall: Paired adjacent lung recovered a median approximately 57 of the top 100 tumor clones.

The specimen was peripheral blood, collected before any cancer treatment. The chain uses TRBV2 and TRBJ1-1, with no clear D. This TCR derives from a female donor older than 55 with stage I lung adenocarcinoma. The CDR3 loop is CASSGAGSKAFF. DNA for the CDR3: TGTGCCAGCAGTGGGGCGGGAAGCAAAGCTTTCTTT.